What follows are 8 T cell receptor beta chains derived from one specimen sequenced in a study of long-term antiretroviral therapy in people with HIV (dated by TCRdb to between 2021 and 2023). The immunoSEQ hsTCRB v3.0 assay was used at survey level resolution to sequence the TRB variable region. The clones in this table, taken by TCRdb from immuneACCESS, are in-frame only. Not every clone is retained; where verified, under half of the shortfall comes from an unresolved V gene, and the cause of the rest is unknown. Within this sample are 15,000 to 20,000 clones, with roughly four fifths of them counted one time only. Of the sample, less than 8% falls within the top ten clones. This specimen was unsorted PBMCs, taken 2.2 years after starting antiretroviral therapy. The receptors derive from a man aged 45-65 years with HIV.

The gene calls are TRBV23-1 and TRBJ2-1; 12 positions agree with TRBD1. TRBV23-1 belongs to the ORF category, with a function that is uncertain. CDR3 length equals 16 residues. After removal of 1 base from V and 6 bases from J, the junction contained 4 bases not matched to a gene. The CDR3 sequence: CASSQLGQGASNEQFF. The CDR3 nucleotides read TGCGCCAGCAGTCAATTGGGACAGGGGGCTAGCAATGAGCAGTTCTTC.

J is TRBJ2-5 and V is TRBV19, with D perhaps TRBD2 (6 bases). Per germline, CDR1 LNHDA and CDR2 SQIVND (reference sequence). The CDR3 is 15 amino acids. V lost 5 bases to trimming and J lost 5 bases, with 18 bases between them. DNA for the CDR3: TGTGCCAGTAGTCCCGGGGGAGGTCTTGGGGAGACCCAGTACTTC. Translated: CASSPGGGLGETQYF.

The rearrangement links TRBV6-6 to TRBJ2-1; weak D call: TRBD1 (5 bases). Trimming pared 7 bases from V and 8 bases from J, leaving 15 bases between. The germline V gene has CDR1 MNHNY and CDR2 SVGAGI (reference sequence). CDR3 length: 13 amino acids. The CDR3 spells CASNWGLFYEQFF. The CDR3 coding sequence is TGTGCCAGCAACTGGGGCCTTTTTTATGAGCAGTTCTTC.

The genes are TRBV10-1 and TRBJ2-1, with no clear D. With 3 bases removed from V and 12 bases from J, the gap between germline ends came to 15 bases. CDR1 is WNHNN and CDR2 is SYGVQD in the germline V gene (reference sequence). The CDR3 totals 13 residues. In DNA form, the CDR3 reads TGCGCCAGCAGTGACAGGTCTCCCTTTGGGCAGTTCTTC. It is translated as CASSDRSPFGQFF.

The chain recombines TRBV27 with TRBJ2-7, with D possibly matching TRBD1 (6 bases). CDR3 length: 17 residues. The V gene's germline CDR1 is MNHEY and CDR2 SMNVEV (reference sequence). V was pared by 5 bases and J by 4 bases, with 24 bases between. CDR3 nucleotide sequence: TGTGCCAGCAGTCCCGCTGGAGGATGGGGGCTCGTGTACGAGCAGTACTTC. This sequence encodes CASSPAGGWGLVYEQYF.

The DNA for the CDR3 is TGCGCCAGCAGCCAAGGGACTAGCATCGGACGTAGCCAAGAGACCCAGTACTTC. This encodes CASSQGTSIGRSQETQYF. This chain uses TRBV4-1 with TRBJ2-5; 8 bases fit TRBD2. After removal of 1 base from V and 1 base from J, the junction contained 11 bases not matched to a gene. Germline-derived CDR1 and CDR2 are MGHRA and YSYEKL. CDR3 size: 18 residues.

The genes are TRBV27 and TRBJ2-7; 7 positions match TRBD1. The CDR3 contains 15 residues. From germline, CDR1 is MNHEY and CDR2 SMNVEV (reference sequence). J lost 1 base, V lost 2 bases, and 5 bases had no gene match. The CDR3 coding sequence is TGTGCCAGCAGTTTAAGGGGACAGCCTTCCTACGAGCAGTACTTC. Translation gives CASSLRGQPSYEQYF.

The V gene is TRBV7-9, the J gene TRBJ2-7; no reliable D call. V was cut by 5 bases and J by 4 bases, with 9 bases left in between. Germline lookup yields CDR1 SEHNR and CDR2 FQNEAQ (reference sequence). The CDR3 runs 12 residues. Written as DNA, the CDR3 is TGTGCCAGCAGCCTTTCCGGATACGAGCAGTACTTC. It codes for CASSLSGYEQYF.